Shown below are 19 T cell receptor beta chains from a single sample sequenced in a study of human T cells and chemical hapten exposure (dated by TCRdb to the early 2020s). Total RNA was extracted from unfractionated whole blood that had been collected in Tempus Blood RNA tubes. Library prep was done by 5' RACE. The instrument was an Illumina MiSeq. TCRdb applied fastp at Q25 and MiXCR to the public reads, then kept only in-frame beta chains. Entries that share a CDR3 protein sequence are merged under the most common genes and DNA. Counted in this sample were tens of thousands of distinct CDR3 sequences; under 10% of them appeared once. The top ten constitute approximately 2.5% of the sample. All receptors derive from a male donor in good health.

J is TRBJ2-1 and V is TRBV12-5; D possibly matches TRBD1 or TRBD2 (5 bases each). CDR3 length: 18 amino acids. The V gene lost 3 bases and the J gene lost 5 bases, with 23 bases spanning the gap. Per germline, CDR1 LGHNT and CDR2 FRNRAP. The DNA for the CDR3 is TGTGCTAGTGGTTTTCTCCTCGCCCGGGACGAATTTGACAATGAGCAGTTCTTC. It is translated as CASGFLLARDEFDNEQFF.

The V and J genes are TRBV6-1 and TRBJ2-3; D might be TRBD2 (6 bases). Trimming shortened V by 2 bases and J by 2 bases, and 14 bases separated the two germline ends. The V gene's germline CDR1 is MNHNS and CDR2 SASEGT. CDR3 length: 16 residues. CDR3: CASSELAGPPTDTQYF. The CDR3 coding sequence is TGTGCCAGCAGTGAATTGGCGGGACCACCCACAGATACGCAGTATTTT.

The chain combines TRBV15 with TRBJ1-1, with 7 bases identical to TRBD1. This CDR3 contains 15 residues. The V and J ends lost 3 bases and 3 bases, in that order; junction bases with no gene match: 7. Germline CDR1 is LNHNV and CDR2 is YYDKDF (reference sequence). CDR3 bases: TGTGCCACCAGCAGTCCCCGACAGGGAGACACTGAAGCTTTCTTT. This translates into CATSSPRQGDTEAFF.

CDR3 residues: CASCNGTGKSDEQFF. In nucleotides, the CDR3 is TGTGCCAGTTGTAATGGGACAGGGAAAAGCGATGAGCAGTTCTTC. The chain combines TRBV19 with TRBJ2-1, with 9 bases matching TRBD1. The V and J ends lost 8 bases and 8 bases, in that order; junction bases with no gene match: 13. This CDR3 comprises 15 residues. Germline-derived CDR1 and CDR2 are LNHDA and SQIVND (reference sequence).

This clonotype was found many times. The chain is built from TRBV7-9 and TRBJ2-6; 8 nucleotides agree with TRBD1. Trimming at V came to 2 bases and at J to 1 base, leaving 10 bases not matched to a gene. The CDR3 contains 19 residues. Per germline, CDR1 SEHNR and CDR2 FQNEAQ (reference sequence). CDR3 sequence: CASSLTLGQGGSGANVLTF. In DNA form, the CDR3 reads TGTGCCAGCAGCTTAACCCTAGGACAGGGTGGGTCTGGGGCCAACGTCCTGACTTTC.

This clonotype was counted at least ten times. The chain carries TRBV10-3 and TRBJ1-6; possible D gene TRBD1, 5 bases. Germline V gene data show CDR1 as ENHRY and CDR2 as SYGVKD. This CDR3 has 14 residues. V lost 8 bases and J lost 6, with 14 bases in between. CDR3 sequence reads: CAIQGLPSNSPLHF. In DNA, the CDR3 is TGTGCCATCCAGGGACTGCCGAGTAATTCACCCCTCCACTTT.

This clonotype was counted only a few times. The chain recombines TRBV29-1 with TRBJ2-1; 8 bases match TRBD2. The CDR3 runs to 13 residues. CDR1 and CDR2 (germline): SQVTM, ANQGSEA. Unmatched junction bases numbered 6, after V lost 2 bases and J lost 9 bases. In nucleotides, the CDR3 is TGCAGCGTTGAAAAGCGGGAGTCTAGTGAGCAGTTCTTC. Its protein is CSVEKRESSEQFF.

This clonotype was found a few times. Written as DNA, the CDR3 is TGTGCCAGCAAGGTGGACCGACAGAACACTGAAGCTTTCTTT. This encodes CASKVDRQNTEAFF. V and J are TRBV7-2 and TRBJ1-1; no definite D call. Trimming left V 7 bases short and J 1 base short, with 13 bases between. This CDR3 has 14 amino acids. Germline V lookup: CDR1 SGHTA, CDR2 FQGNSA.

This clonotype showed up many times. The chain links TRBV7-2 to TRBJ2-5; no reliable D call. V lost 2 bases to trimming and J lost 2 bases, with 12 bases between them. The CDR3 loop spans 15 amino acids. From germline, CDR1 is SGHTA and CDR2 FQGNSA. The CDR3 here is CASSLNHGQQETQYF. The CDR3 region has the DNA TGTGCCAGCAGCTTAAATCACGGGCAGCAAGAGACCCAGTACTTC.

The chain couples TRBV29-1 to TRBJ1-3, with no clear D. Trimming cost V 7 bases and J 6 bases, with 13 bases left between them. This CDR3 has 12 amino acids. Germline lookup yields CDR1 SQVTM and CDR2 ANQGSEA. CDR3 in DNA: TGCAGCGCTGGGGAGGGAGAAAACACCATATATTTT. It is translated as CSAGEGENTIYF.

The V gene is TRBV7-2, the J gene TRBJ1-1, with D hard to call. CDR3 length: 13 amino acids. The V and J ends lost 2 bases and 1 base respectively, with 5 bases between them. Looked up from germline, CDR1 is SGHTA and CDR2 is FQGNSA. The CDR3 region is CASSLIGNTEAFF. The CDR3 DNA follows: TGTGCCAGCAGCTTAATAGGGAACACTGAAGCTTTCTTT.

The table lists this clonotype with many counts. The chain is built from TRBV25-1 and TRBJ2-4; possible D gene TRBD2, 5 bases. Germline loops: CDR1 MGHDK, CDR2 SYGVNS. Trimming left V 2 bases short and J 3 bases short, with 23 bases between. The CDR3 is 19 amino acids. In DNA, the CDR3 is TGTGCCAGCAGTGAAACGAGGGTAGGGTCCCAGTCTGGCAAAAACATTCAGTACTTC. It specifies CASSETRVGSQSGKNIQYF.

This clonotype occurred a few times. The J gene is TRBJ1-1, the V gene TRBV20-1; 8 bases agree with TRBD1. The germline V gene has CDR1 DFQATT and CDR2 SNEGSKA (reference sequence). The CDR3 consists of 17 residues. Losses at the gene ends were 4 bases for V and 4 bases for J; bases not matched to a gene: 17. CDR3 nucleotides: TGCAGTGCTACAGGACAGGGTACCGGCGCTTGGGGCACTGAAGCTTTCTTT. Protein sequence: CSATGQGTGAWGTEAFF.

There are a few counts of this clonotype. The CDR3 nucleotides read TGTGCCAGCAGCTCGAGCTCCGGGGGGGACACTGAAGCTTTCTTT. It codes for CASSSSSGGDTEAFF. J is TRBJ1-1 and V is TRBV4-2, with D possibly matching TRBD1 (5 bases). The germline V gene has CDR1 LGHNA and CDR2 YNFKEQ. The CDR3 is made up of 15 amino acids. V lost 5 bases, J lost 3 bases, and 16 bases lay in between.

The table lists this clonotype with many counts. The CDR3 DNA reads as TGCGCCAGCAGCTTGGCACAGACGAACACCGGGGAGCTGTTTTTT. Protein: CASSLAQTNTGELFF. The V gene is TRBV5-1, the J gene TRBJ2-2; no definite D call. This CDR3 is built from 15 residues. Deletions cut 0 bases from V and 0 bases from J, with 6 bases between. Germline CDR1 is SGHRS and CDR2 is YFSETQ.

The chain carries TRBV10-3 and TRBJ1-5; no reliable D call. Between the trimmed V and J ends, which lost 3 bases and 2 bases, there was a span of 11 bases. This CDR3 is 15 amino acids long. CDR1 is ENHRY, CDR2 SYGVKD, per germline. CDR3 in DNA: TGTGCCATCAGTGAAGTCAATGTTGGCAATCAGCCCCAGCATTTT. It translates to CAISEVNVGNQPQHF.

Only a few counts were recorded for this clonotype. This sequence joins TRBV29-1 and TRBJ2-3; D ambiguous. CDR3 size: 11 residues. V lost 1 base, J lost 7 bases, and 6 bases lay in between. Germline V gene lookup returns CDR1 SQVTM and CDR2 ANQGSEA. The CDR3 region has the DNA TGCAGCGTTGAAGGGCGACATACGCAGTATTTT. Its translation is CSVEGRHTQYF.

The sample holds many counts of this clonotype. V and J are TRBV4-1 and TRBJ2-5; D ambiguous. With 0 bases removed from V and 2 bases from J, the gap between germline ends came to 13 bases. Germline V gene data show CDR1 as MGHRA and CDR2 as YSYEKL. CDR3 length: 16 residues. The CDR3 reads CASSQDGSAGQETQYF. The CDR3 DNA reads as TGCGCCAGCAGCCAAGATGGATCGGCAGGTCAAGAGACCCAGTACTTC.

The rearrangement joins TRBV5-5 to TRBJ2-2; D may be TRBD1 or TRBD2 (5 bases each). The CDR3 length is 16 residues. V was cut by 0 bases and J by 3 bases, with 12 bases left in between. CDR1 and CDR2 from the germline V gene are SGHKS and YYEKEE (reference sequence). The CDR3 here is CASSLEGTDYTGELFF. The CDR3 nucleotides read TGTGCCAGCAGCTTGGAAGGGACCGATTACACCGGGGAGCTGTTTTTT. The entire variable domain, with the rest obtained from reference TRBV5-5 and TRBJ2-2, is as follows: DAGVTQSPTHLIKTRGQQVTLRCSPISGHKSVSWYQQVLGQGPQFIFQYYEKEERGRGNFPDRFSARQFPNYSSELNVNALLLGDSALYLCASSLEGTDYTGELFFGEGSRLTVL.